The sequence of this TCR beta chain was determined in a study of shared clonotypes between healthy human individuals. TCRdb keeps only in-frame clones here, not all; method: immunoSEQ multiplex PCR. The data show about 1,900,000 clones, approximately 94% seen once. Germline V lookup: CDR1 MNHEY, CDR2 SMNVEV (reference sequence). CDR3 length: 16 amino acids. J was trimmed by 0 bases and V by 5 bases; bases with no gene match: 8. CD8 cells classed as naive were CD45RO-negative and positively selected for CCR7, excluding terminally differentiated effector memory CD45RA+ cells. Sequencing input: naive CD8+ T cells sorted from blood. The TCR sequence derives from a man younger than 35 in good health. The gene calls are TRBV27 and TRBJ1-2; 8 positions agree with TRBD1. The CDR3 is CASSASTGETNYGYTF. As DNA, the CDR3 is TGTGCCAGCAGTGCCTCGACAGGGGAAACTAACTATGGCTACACCTTC.